This T cell receptor (beta chain) was sequenced for a study of cytomegalovirus exposure and HLA in healthy donors. Overall study results and limits: A classifier reportedly called cytomegalovirus status with high sensitivity and specificity. TCR sequences were mostly rare, though some public TCRs occurred in many donors. The listing of fewer than 200 TCR beta chains classed them as cytomegalovirus-associated.

Profiling relied on immunoSEQ multiplex PCR, and the TCRdb table lists in-frame clones only, not all of them. The sample records approximately 46,000 clones, more than 85% being singletons. The CDR3 runs to 15 residues. Germline V gives CDR1 SGHTA, CDR2 FQGTGA. Germline trimming cut 5 bases from V and 0 bases from J; bases unmatched to any gene: 6. A note on this clone: The target antigen is unknown.

The sequence came from a woman aged 18-30 years in good health and CMV-seronegative. The J gene is TRBJ2-7, the V gene TRBV7-3, with 8 bases lining up with TRBD1. Sequenced: PBMCs. CDR3 residues: CASSPGTGGSYEQYF. The CDR3, as DNA: TGTGCCAGCAGCCCGGGTACAGGGGGCTCCTACGAGCAGTACTTC.